The 7 T cell receptor beta chains reported below all come from one sample, sequenced in a study of blood T cell repertoires in COVID-19. This table comes from immunoSEQ multiplex PCR, and its TCRdb copy is limited to in-frame clones, with some not included. The sample holds approximately 500,000 clones, around nine tenths seen once. The specimen sequenced was peripheral blood. These receptors were taken from a woman in her forties or fifties with COVID-19, enrolled during active disease.

The chain joins TRBV2 to TRBJ2-2, with a tentative D call TRBD1 (6 bases). The CDR3 contains 15 residues. Trimming took off 8 bases at V and 2 bases at J, with 15 bases between the two ends. Germline loops: CDR1 SNHLY, CDR2 FYNNEI. The CDR3 loop reads CASSFDRQNTGELFF. The CDR3 bases are TGTGCCAGCTCCTTCGACAGGCAAAACACCGGGGAGCTGTTTTTT.

The chain combines TRBV19 with TRBJ2-3; TRBD1 matches at 7 bases. Germline CDR1 LNHDA, CDR2 SQIVND (reference sequence). V dropped 7 bases and J dropped 3; count of bases not matched to a gene: 10. The CDR3 covers 15 residues. CDR3 loop: CASTPGGRGTDTQYF. In DNA, the CDR3 is TGTGCCAGTACCCCAGGGGGTAGGGGGACAGATACGCAGTATTTT.

For this clone: This sample includes further DNA sequences coding for the same CDR3. The chain links TRBV5-1 to TRBJ2-3; possibly TRBD2 for D (6 bases). V was clipped by 0 bases and J by 1 base, with 6 bases between them. The CDR3 sequence is 14 residues long. The germline V gene encodes CDR1 SGHRS and CDR2 YFSETQ. The DNA of the CDR3 is TGCGCCAGCAGCTTGGCGGGGGGCACAGATACGCAGTATTTT. Protein product: CASSLAGGTDTQYF.

The rearrangement joins TRBV7-3 to TRBJ2-7; 7 nucleotides line up with TRBD2. The germline V gene encodes CDR1 SGHTA and CDR2 FQGTGA. The junction had 14 bases not matched to a gene; V was cut back by 5 bases and J by 7 bases. There are 15 residues in the CDR3. The CDR3 spells CASSPSGGGREEQYF. CDR3 sequence (DNA): TGTGCCAGCAGCCCCTCGGGGGGTGGCAGGGAAGAGCAGTACTTC.

The CDR3 DNA reads as TGTGCCAGCACCCGAACAGGGGCCTACGAGCAGTACTTC. Protein: CASTRTGAYEQYF. The chain uses TRBV27 and TRBJ2-7; 7 bases are shared with TRBD1. Germline V gene lookup returns CDR1 MNHEY and CDR2 SMNVEV (reference sequence). Germline trimming cut 7 bases from V and 2 bases from J; bases unmatched to any gene: 5. The CDR3 length is 13 residues.

The chain is built from TRBV5-4 and TRBJ1-3; 8 bases line up with TRBD1. There are 13 residues in the CDR3. Per germline, CDR1 SGHNT and CDR2 YYREEE (reference sequence). V trimming: 4 bases; J trimming: 8 bases; junction bases outside the gene matches: 5. The CDR3 bases are TGTGCCAGCAGCAGGACAGGGAGAGACACCATATATTTT. This codes for CASSRTGRDTIYF.

The CDR3 sequence: CAWNTGVTEAFF. The CDR3 bases are TGTGCCTGGAATACAGGGGTCACTGAAGCTTTCTTT. The chain combines TRBV30 with TRBJ1-1, with 7 bases aligning to TRBD1. Germline V lookup: CDR1 GTSNPN, CDR2 SVGIG (reference sequence). This CDR3 region has 12 residues. Trimming cost V 4 bases and J 4 bases; bases outside gene matches: 3.